This is a list of T cell receptor beta chains from one sample in a study of glioma-infiltrating T cells. TCRdb called the multiplex PCR reads again in MiXCR, with one record for every CDR3 protein. The table records over 70,000 distinct CDR3 sequences, around 23% of them present only once. Input material: glioma tissue, nonneoplastic brain tissue, or PBMCs (not recorded which). These receptors all stem from a human donor with low-grade glioma or glioblastoma, undergoing nonglioma brain surgery, or in good health (not recorded which). Both conserved end residues are part of each CDR3. The D gene is left open where the match is weak. The size of a clone is reported for some rows only, either as once, few or many, or as a class for expanded clones.

abundance | j_gene | v_gene | d_gene | CDR3nt | CDR3aa
many | TRBJ2-3 | TRBV6-1 | . | TGTGCCAGCAGTGAGAGACAGGTCCCAGATACGCAGTATTTT | CASSERQVPDTQYF
. | TRBJ2-3 | TRBV29-1 | . | TGCAGCGTAGCCCCTAGAGATCCAGTTACGCAGTATTTT | CSVAPRDPVTQYF
many | TRBJ1-1 | TRBV7-9 | . | TGTGCCAGCAGGCCTGGGAACACTGAAGCTTTCTTT | CASRPGNTEAFF
many | TRBJ2-3 | TRBV20-1 | TRBD2 | TGCAGTGCTCCGGGACTAGCGGGAGGGAATGGTCCCACAGATACGCAGTATTTT | CSAPGLAGGNGPTDTQYF
many | TRBJ2-3 | TRBV12-3/TRBV12-4 | . | TGTGCCAGCGGACAGACCCCAGATACGCAGTATTTT | CASGQTPDTQYF
few | TRBJ1-3 | TRBV4-2 | . | TGTGCCAGCAGCCAAGATAGAGTCCCTGGAAACACCATATATTTT | CASSQDRVPGNTIYF
many | TRBJ1-4 | TRBV2 | . | TGTGCCAGCAGTGAGGGTTATAATGAAAAACTGTTTTTT | CASSEGYNEKLFF
many | TRBJ2-5 | TRBV25-1 | . | TGTGCCAGCACCAATTTCCAAGAGACCCAGTACTTC | CASTNFQETQYF
many | TRBJ1-5 | TRBV3-1 | . | TGTGCCAGCAGCCAAGACCACTGGCAGCCCCAGCATTTT | CASSQDHWQPQHF
few | TRBJ1-2 | TRBV5-6 | . | TGTGCCAGCAGCTTGAGGCCGGGAAGTGGCTACACCTTC | CASSLRPGSGYTF
. | TRBJ1-2 | TRBV11-2 | TRBD1 | TGTGCCACCCAGGGGACAGTTCTAGACCAGGGCTACACCTTC | CATQGTVLDQGYTF
many | TRBJ1-1 | TRBV27 | . | TGTGCCAGCAGTTTAGGGGGCCGCGAAGCTTTCTTT | CASSLGGREAFF
many | TRBJ1-1 | TRBV7-9 | . | TGTGCCAGCAGCCCGGAACGTTCAAACACTGAAGCTTTCTTT | CASSPERSNTEAFF
. | TRBJ1-5 | TRBV5-1 | . | TGCGCCAGCAGCTTGGCAGGGAGGTGGAATCAGCCCCAGCATTTT | CASSLAGRWNQPQHF
many | TRBJ2-5 | TRBV25-1 | TRBD1 | TGTGCCAGCAGCCTTATCGGGACAGCCCAAGAGACCCAGTACTTC | CASSLIGTAQETQYF
. | TRBJ1-3 | TRBV5-1 | . | TGCGCCAGCAGCTGGGGAAAACAACCGCACTCTGGAAACACCATATATTTT | CASSWGKQPHSGNTIYF
few | TRBJ1-3 | TRBV12-3/TRBV12-4 | TRBD1 | TGTGCCAGCAGTGCTCAGACAGGGGTGAACACCATATATTTT | CASSAQTGVNTIYF
many | TRBJ1-3 | TRBV7-2 | . | TGTGCCAGCAGCTTAGGCCGGGGAAATATTGGAAACACCATATATTTT | CASSLGRGNIGNTIYF
many | TRBJ2-2 | TRBV6-1 | . | TGTGCCAGCAGTTCTCGTCCGAGGGCCGGGGAGCTGTTTTTT | CASSSRPRAGELFF
many | TRBJ2-5 | TRBV12-3/TRBV12-4 | TRBD1 | TGTGCCAGCAGTCCGATGGACAGGGCCCAGTACTTC | CASSPMDRAQYF
many | TRBJ1-1 | TRBV7-2 | . | TGTGCCAGCAGCGTCTCATCAGGGCGCACTGAAGCTTTCTTT | CASSVSSGRTEAFF
. | TRBJ1-5 | TRBV7-9 | . | TGTGCCAGCAGCTTAGGAGCGGGGGAGAATCAGCCCCAGCATTTT | CASSLGAGENQPQHF
many | TRBJ1-1 | TRBV27 | TRBD1 | TGTGCCAGCAGGAAAACAGGGGGCACTGAAGCTTTCTTT | CASRKTGGTEAFF
many | TRBJ1-6 | TRBV15 | . | TGTGCCACCAGCAGAGATGCAGGGCAAAATTCACCCCTCCACTTT | CATSRDAGQNSPLHF
. | TRBJ2-7 | TRBV4-1 | TRBD1 | TGCGCCAGCAGCCAAGATAACAGGGGCGAAGGGAACGAGCAGTACTTC | CASSQDNRGEGNEQYF
once | TRBJ2-3 | TRBV29-1 | . | TGCAGCGTTGCTAGGGGGAAGGGGGATACGCAGTATTTT | CSVARGKGDTQYF
many | TRBJ2-3 | TRBV20-1 | . | TGCAGTGCTCACCCTCTATCGGGACGGAAACCGCCAGATACGCAGTATTTT | CSAHPLSGRKPPDTQYF
many | TRBJ1-1 | TRBV20-1 | TRBD1 | TGCAGTGCTAGAGGGACAGGGGCCTCTATGAACACTGAAGCTTTCTTT | CSARGTGASMNTEAFF
many | TRBJ2-1 | TRBV19 | TRBD2 | TGTGCCAGTAGAGCGGGGGCAACCTACAATGAGCAGTTCTTC | CASRAGATYNEQFF
. | TRBJ2-7 | TRBV29-1 | . | TGCAGCGCTGAAGTTTGGGGATCGTACGAGCAGTACTTC | CSAEVWGSYEQYF
few | TRBJ1-3 | TRBV2 | TRBD1 | TGTGCCAGCAGTGACGAGGGGGCCTCTGGAAACACCATATATTTT | CASSDEGASGNTIYF
many | TRBJ1-3 | TRBV29-1 | . | TGCAGCGTTCGGATATCTGGAAACACCATATATTTT | CSVRISGNTIYF
many | TRBJ1-1 | TRBV2 | . | TGTGCCAGCAGAGGTAACAGGGATTCGGGTTTCTTT | CASRGNRDSGFF
many | TRBJ2-7 | TRBV7-2 | . | TGTGCCAGCAGCACCAAACAGGGAAGCGAGCAGTACTTC | CASSTKQGSEQYF
. | TRBJ2-7 | TRBV11-2 | . | TGTGCCAGCAGCCATCTCCTGTACTCCTACGAGCAGTACTTC | CASSHLLYSYEQYF
many | TRBJ1-5 | TRBV6-6 | . | TGTGCCAGCAGTTACTCCGCTACCGGGGGTCAGCCCCAGCATTTT | CASSYSATGGQPQHF
many | TRBJ1-1 | TRBV3-1 | . | TGTGCCAGCAGCCAAGTAGCGGCTCCCGCTGAAGCTTTCTTT | CASSQVAAPAEAFF
many | TRBJ2-7 | TRBV15 | TRBD1 | TGTGCCACCAGCAGAGTTTTCAGGGGGCTCGACGAGCAGTACTTC | CATSRVFRGLDEQYF
few | TRBJ2-1 | TRBV4-2 | TRBD2 | TGTGCCAGCAGCCCCTCCTCTAGCGGAGGAGGTATAGACCAGTTCTTC | CASSPSSSGGGIDQFF
. | TRBJ2-1 | TRBV9 | . | TGTGCCAGCAGCGTAGAGGACCTACCCAATGAGCAGTTCTTC | CASSVEDLPNEQFF
many | TRBJ1-5 | TRBV2 | . | TGTGCCAGCAGTGCTAGTTACGGCCATCAGCCCCAGCATTTT | CASSASYGHQPQHF